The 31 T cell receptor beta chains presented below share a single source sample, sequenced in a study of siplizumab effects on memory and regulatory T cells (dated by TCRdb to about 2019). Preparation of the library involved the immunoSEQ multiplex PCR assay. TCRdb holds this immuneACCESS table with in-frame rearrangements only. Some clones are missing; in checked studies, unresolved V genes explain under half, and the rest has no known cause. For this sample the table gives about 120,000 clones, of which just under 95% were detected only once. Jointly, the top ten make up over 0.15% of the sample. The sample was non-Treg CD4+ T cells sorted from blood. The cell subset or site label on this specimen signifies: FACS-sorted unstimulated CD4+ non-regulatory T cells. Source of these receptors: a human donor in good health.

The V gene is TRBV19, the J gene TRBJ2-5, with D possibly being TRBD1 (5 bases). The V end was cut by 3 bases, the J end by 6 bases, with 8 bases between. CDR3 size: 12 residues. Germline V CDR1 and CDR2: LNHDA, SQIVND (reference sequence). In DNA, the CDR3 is TGTGCCAGTAGTATCGCAGGGCAGACCCAGTACTTC. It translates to CASSIAGQTQYF.

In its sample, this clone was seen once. The DNA of the CDR3 is TGTGCCAGCAGCTTAGTAGACAGGGGGCATGAAAAACTGTTTTTT. Protein product: CASSLVDRGHEKLFF. This rearrangement joins TRBV13 to TRBJ1-4; TRBD1 matches at 10 bases. The CDR3 sequence is 15 residues long. The J segment lost 6 bases and the V segment lost 1 base, leaving 2 bases of the junction unmatched. The germline V gene has CDR1 PRHDT and CDR2 FYEKMQ (reference sequence).

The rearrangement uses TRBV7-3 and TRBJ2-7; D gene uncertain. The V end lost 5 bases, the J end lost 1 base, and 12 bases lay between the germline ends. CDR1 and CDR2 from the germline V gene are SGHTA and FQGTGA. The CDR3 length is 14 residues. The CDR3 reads CASSPRPASYEQYF. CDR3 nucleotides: TGTGCCAGCAGCCCCCGGCCGGCATCCTACGAGCAGTACTTC.

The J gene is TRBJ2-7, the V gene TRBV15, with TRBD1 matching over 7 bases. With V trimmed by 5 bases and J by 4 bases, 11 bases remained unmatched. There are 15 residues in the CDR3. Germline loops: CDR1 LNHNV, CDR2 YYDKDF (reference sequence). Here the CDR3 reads CATSGRTGVEYEQYF. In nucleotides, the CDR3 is TGTGCCACCAGCGGAAGGACAGGAGTTGAATACGAGCAGTACTTC.

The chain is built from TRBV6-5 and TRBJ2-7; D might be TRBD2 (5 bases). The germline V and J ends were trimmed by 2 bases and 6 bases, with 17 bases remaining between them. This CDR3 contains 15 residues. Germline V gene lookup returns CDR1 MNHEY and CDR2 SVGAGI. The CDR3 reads CASSYDLGSPGEQYF. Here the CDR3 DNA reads TGTGCCAGCAGTTACGACCTGGGGAGTCCGGGCGAGCAGTACTTC.

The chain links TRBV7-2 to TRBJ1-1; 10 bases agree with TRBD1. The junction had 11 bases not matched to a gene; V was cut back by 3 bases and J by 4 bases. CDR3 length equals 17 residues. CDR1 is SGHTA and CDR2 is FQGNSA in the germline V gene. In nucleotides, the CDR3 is TGTGCCAGCAGCTTCCGGACAGGGGGGAATTTGCGCACTGAAGCTTTCTTT. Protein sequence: CASSFRTGGNLRTEAFF.

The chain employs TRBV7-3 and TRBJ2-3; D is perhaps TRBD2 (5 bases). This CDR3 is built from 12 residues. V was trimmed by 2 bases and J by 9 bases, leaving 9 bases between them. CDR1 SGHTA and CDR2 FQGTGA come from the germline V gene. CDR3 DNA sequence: TGTGCCAGCAGCTTAGCCCGAGGGACGCAGTATTTT. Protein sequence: CASSLARGTQYF.

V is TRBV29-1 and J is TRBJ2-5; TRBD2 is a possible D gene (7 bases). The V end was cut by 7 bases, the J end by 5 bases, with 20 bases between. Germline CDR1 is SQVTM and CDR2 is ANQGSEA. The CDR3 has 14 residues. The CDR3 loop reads CSAAGGGAGETQYF. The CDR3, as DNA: TGCAGCGCCGCTGGAGGGGGGGCGGGGGAGACCCAGTACTTC.

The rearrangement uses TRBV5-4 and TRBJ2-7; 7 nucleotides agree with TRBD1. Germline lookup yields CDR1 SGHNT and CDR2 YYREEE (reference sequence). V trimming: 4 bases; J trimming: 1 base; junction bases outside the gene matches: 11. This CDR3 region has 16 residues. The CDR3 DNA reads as TGTGCCAGCAGCCAAGATCTAGGGACAGCTTCCTACGAGCAGTACTTC. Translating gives CASSQDLGTASYEQYF.

Here the CDR3 reads CASSLVQETQYF. The DNA of the CDR3 is TGTGCCAGCAGCTTGGTGCAGGAGACCCAGTACTTC. The chain combines TRBV5-4 with TRBJ2-5; D gene uncertain. Trimming removed 0 bases at V and 5 bases at J, with 5 bases between. Germline CDR1 reads SGHNT; CDR2 reads YYREEE (reference sequence). This CDR3 has 12 amino acids.

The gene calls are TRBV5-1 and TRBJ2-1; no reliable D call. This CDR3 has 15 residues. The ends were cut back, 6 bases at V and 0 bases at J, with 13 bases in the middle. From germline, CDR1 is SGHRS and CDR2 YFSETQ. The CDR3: CASKIDTSSYNEQFF. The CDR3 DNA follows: TGCGCCAGCAAGATCGACACGAGCTCCTACAATGAGCAGTTCTTC.

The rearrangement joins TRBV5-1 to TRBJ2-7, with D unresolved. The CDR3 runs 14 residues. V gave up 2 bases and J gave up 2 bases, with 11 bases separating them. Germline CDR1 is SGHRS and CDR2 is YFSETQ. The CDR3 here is CASSLLQSTYEQYF. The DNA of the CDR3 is TGCGCCAGCAGCTTATTACAGTCTACCTACGAGCAGTACTTC. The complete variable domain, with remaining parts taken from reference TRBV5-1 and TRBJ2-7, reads KAGVTQTPRYLIKTRGQQVTLSCSPISGHRSVSWYQQTPGQGLQFLFEYFSETQRNKGNFPGRFSGRQFSNSRSEMNVSTLELGDSALYLCASSLLQSTYEQYFGPGTRLTVT.

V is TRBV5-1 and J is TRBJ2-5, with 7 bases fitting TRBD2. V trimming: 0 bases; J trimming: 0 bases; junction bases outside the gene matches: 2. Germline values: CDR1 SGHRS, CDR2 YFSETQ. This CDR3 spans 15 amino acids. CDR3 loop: CASSLGAGDQETQYF. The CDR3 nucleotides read TGCGCCAGCAGCTTGGGGGCGGGGGACCAAGAGACCCAGTACTTC.

CDR3: CASGLAGQETQYF. The CDR3 DNA follows: TGTGCCAGCGGCCTAGCGGGGCAAGAGACCCAGTACTTC. The chain joins TRBV2 to TRBJ2-5; 9 bases are a match to TRBD2. After removal of 8 bases from V and 2 bases from J, the junction contained 3 bases not matched to a gene. The CDR3 covers 13 residues. Germline values: CDR1 SNHLY, CDR2 FYNNEI. Full variable domain (rest looked up from reference TRBV2 and TRBJ2-5): EPEVTQTPSHQVTQMGQEVILRCVPISNHLYFYWYRQILGQKVEFLVSFYNNEISEKSEIFDDQFSVERPDGSNFTLKIRSTKLEDSAMYFCASGLAGQETQYFGPGTRLLVL.

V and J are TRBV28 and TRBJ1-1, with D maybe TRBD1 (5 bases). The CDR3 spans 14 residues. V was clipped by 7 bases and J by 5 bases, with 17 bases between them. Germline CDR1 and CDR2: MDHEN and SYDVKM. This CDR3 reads CASTQGGIWTEAFF. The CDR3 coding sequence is TGTGCCAGCACCCAGGGCGGAATATGGACTGAAGCTTTCTTT. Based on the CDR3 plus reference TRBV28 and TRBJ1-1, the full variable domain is DVKVTQSSRYLVKRTGEKVFLECVQDMDHENMFWYRQDPGLGLRLIYFSYDVKMKEKGDIPEGYSVSREKKERFSLILESASTNQTSMYLCASTQGGIWTEAFFGQGTRLTVV.

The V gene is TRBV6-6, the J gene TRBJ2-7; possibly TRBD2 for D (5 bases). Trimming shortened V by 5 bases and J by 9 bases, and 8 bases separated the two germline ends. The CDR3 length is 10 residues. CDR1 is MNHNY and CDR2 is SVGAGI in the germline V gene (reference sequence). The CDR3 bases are TGTGCCAGCAGTGACGCGGGGCAGTACTTC. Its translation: CASSDAGQYF.

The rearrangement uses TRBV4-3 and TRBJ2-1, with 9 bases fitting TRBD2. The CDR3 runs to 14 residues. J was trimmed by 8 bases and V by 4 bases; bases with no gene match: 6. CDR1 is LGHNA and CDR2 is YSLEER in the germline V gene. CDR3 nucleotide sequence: TGCGCCAGCAGCCCTCGGGAGCGGGGGGATGAGCAGTTCTTC. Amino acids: CASSPRERGDEQFF.

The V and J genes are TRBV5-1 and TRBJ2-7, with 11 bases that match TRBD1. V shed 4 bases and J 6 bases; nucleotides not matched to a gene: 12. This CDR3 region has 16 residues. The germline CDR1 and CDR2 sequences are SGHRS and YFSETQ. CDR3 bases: TGCGCCAGCAGCCTCGGACAGGGGGCGCGTACGGCCGAGCAGTACTTC. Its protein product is CASSLGQGARTAEQYF. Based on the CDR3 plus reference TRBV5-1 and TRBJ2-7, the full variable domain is KAGVTQTPRYLIKTRGQQVTLSCSPISGHRSVSWYQQTPGQGLQFLFEYFSETQRNKGNFPGRFSGRQFSNSRSEMNVSTLELGDSALYLCASSLGQGARTAEQYFGPGTRLTVT.

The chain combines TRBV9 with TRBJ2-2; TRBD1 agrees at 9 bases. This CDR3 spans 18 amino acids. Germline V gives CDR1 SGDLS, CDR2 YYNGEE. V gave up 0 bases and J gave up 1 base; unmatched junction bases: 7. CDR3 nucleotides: TGTGCCAGCAGCGTAGTTCCCGGGACAGGGAGGAACACCGGGGAGCTGTTTTTT. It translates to CASSVVPGTGRNTGELFF.

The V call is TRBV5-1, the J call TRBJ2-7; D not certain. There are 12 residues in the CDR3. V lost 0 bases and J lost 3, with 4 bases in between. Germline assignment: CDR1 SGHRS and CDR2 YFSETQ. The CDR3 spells CASSLEGYEQYF. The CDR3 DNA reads TGCGCCAGCAGCTTGGAAGGCTACGAGCAGTACTTC. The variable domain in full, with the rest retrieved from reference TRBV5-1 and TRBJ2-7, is KAGVTQTPRYLIKTRGQQVTLSCSPISGHRSVSWYQQTPGQGLQFLFEYFSETQRNKGNFPGRFSGRQFSNSRSEMNVSTLELGDSALYLCASSLEGYEQYFGPGTRLTVT.

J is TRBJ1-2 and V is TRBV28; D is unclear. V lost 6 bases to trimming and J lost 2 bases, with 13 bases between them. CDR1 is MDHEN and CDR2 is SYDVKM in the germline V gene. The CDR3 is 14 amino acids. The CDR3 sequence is CASRTTSGNYGYTF. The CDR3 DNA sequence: TGTGCCAGCAGGACCACCTCCGGAAACTATGGCTACACCTTC.

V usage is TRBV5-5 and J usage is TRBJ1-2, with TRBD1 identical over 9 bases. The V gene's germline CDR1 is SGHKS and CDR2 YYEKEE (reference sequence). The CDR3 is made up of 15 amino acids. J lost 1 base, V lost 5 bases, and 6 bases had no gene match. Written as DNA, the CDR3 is TGTGCCAGCAGTCCACAGACAGGGGGTAACTATGGCTACACCTTC. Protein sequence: CASSPQTGGNYGYTF.

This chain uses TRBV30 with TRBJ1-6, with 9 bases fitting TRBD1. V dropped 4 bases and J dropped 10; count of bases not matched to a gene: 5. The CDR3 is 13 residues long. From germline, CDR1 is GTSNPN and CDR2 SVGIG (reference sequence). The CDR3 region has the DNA TGTGCCTGGATGGGACAGGGAGGCTCACCCCTCCACTTT. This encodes CAWMGQGGSPLHF.

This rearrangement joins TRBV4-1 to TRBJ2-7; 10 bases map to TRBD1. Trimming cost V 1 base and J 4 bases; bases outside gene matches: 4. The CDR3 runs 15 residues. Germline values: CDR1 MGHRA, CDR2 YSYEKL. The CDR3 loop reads CASSQGQGARYEQYF. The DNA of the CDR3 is TGCGCCAGCAGCCAAGGACAGGGGGCGCGTTACGAGCAGTACTTC.

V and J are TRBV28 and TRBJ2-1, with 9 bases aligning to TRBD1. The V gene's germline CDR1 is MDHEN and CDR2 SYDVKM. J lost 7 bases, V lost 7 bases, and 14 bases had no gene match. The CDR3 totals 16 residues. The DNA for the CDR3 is TGTGCCAGCAAACTACTTTCCGGGACAGGGATGAATGAGCAGTTCTTC. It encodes CASKLLSGTGMNEQFF.

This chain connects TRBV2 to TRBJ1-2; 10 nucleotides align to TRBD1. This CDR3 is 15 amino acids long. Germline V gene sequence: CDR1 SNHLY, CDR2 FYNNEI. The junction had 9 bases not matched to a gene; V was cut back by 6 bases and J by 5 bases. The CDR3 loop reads CASSTGTGAGYGYTF. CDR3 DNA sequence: TGTGCCAGCAGCACCGGGACAGGGGCGGGGTATGGCTACACCTTC.

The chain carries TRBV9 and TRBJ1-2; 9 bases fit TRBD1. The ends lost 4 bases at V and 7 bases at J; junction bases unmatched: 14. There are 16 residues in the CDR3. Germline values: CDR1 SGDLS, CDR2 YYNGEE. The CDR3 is CASSQDPQGARGGYTF. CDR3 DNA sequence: TGTGCCAGCAGCCAAGACCCACAGGGGGCGCGTGGTGGCTACACCTTC.

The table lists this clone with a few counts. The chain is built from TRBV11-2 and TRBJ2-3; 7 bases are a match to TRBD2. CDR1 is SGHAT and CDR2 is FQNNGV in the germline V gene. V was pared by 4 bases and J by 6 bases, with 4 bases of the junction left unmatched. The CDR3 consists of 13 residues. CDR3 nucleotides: TGTGCCAGCAGCTATCGGGGGGATGATACGCAGTATTTT. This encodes CASSYRGDDTQYF.

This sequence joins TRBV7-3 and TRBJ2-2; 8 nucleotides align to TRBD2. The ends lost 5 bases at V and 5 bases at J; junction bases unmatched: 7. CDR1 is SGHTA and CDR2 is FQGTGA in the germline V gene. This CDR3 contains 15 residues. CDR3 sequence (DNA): TGTGCCAGCAGCCCCGTTGCGGGGGGAACCGGGGAGCTGTTTTTT. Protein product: CASSPVAGGTGELFF.

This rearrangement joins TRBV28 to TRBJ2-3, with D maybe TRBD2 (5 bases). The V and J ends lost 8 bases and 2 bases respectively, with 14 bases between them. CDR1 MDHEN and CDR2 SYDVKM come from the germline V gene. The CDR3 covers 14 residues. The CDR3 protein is CASGISAFTDTQYF. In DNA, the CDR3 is TGTGCCAGCGGTATTAGCGCCTTCACAGATACGCAGTATTTT.

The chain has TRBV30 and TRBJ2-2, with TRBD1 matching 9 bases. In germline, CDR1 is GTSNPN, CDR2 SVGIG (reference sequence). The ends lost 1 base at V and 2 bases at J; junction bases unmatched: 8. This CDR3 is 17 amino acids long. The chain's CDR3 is CAWSGGQGRKNTGELFF. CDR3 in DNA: TGTGCCTGGAGTGGCGGACAGGGGCGAAAAAACACCGGGGAGCTGTTTTTT.